This T cell receptor (beta chain) was found in a study of T cell repertoires in cytomegalovirus infection. Whole-study context: Signatures in public TCR beta sequences pointed to both CMV infection and matching HLA type. General observations from the study: Ex vivo, HLA-C-restricted CMV-specific TCR beta clonotypes prevailed over the rest of the response.

TCRdb passed the reads through MiXCR, listing each CDR3 protein once. The table has 900,000 to 950,000 distinct CDR3 sequences, roughly 30% seen once. This clonotype was counted a few times. What it binds is not known. The receptor was derived from a human donor in good health (CMV status not recorded). Some clones in this sample may be carry-over from other donors' samples. This sample comprised cultured CD8+ T cells from PBMCs, obtained from culture after CMV antigen stimulation.

In DNA, the CDR3 is TGTGCCAGCAGGAGGCGGGGACAGAGAAATTCACCCCTCCACTTT. It codes for CASRRRGQRNSPLHF. The chain uses TRBV7-2 and TRBJ1-6, with TRBD1 matching 7 bases. CDR3 length equals 15 residues. The V and J ends lost 6 bases and 7 bases, in that order; junction bases with no gene match: 9. Germline CDR1 is SGHTA and CDR2 is FQGNSA.